This T cell receptor (beta chain) came from a study of cytomegalovirus exposure and HLA in healthy donors. Per the germline V gene, CDR1 is ENHRY and CDR2 is SYGVKD. Trimming removed 2 bases at V and 4 bases at J, with 11 bases between. This CDR3 region has 14 residues. 13 Jbeta primers and 60 Vbeta primers were used for the PCR. Some clones are missing from TCRdb's copy, which holds only in-frame ones; the method was immunoSEQ multiplex PCR. The data contain around 150,000 clones, approximately 79% of them singletons. The origin of this receptor is a man between 50 and 59 years old in good health and CMV-seropositive. The chain has TRBV10-3 and TRBJ1-1; D remains unclear. Source material: PBMCs. This CDR3 reads CAISERHGVTEAFF. In DNA form, the CDR3 reads TGTGCCATCAGTGAGCGCCACGGTGTCACTGAAGCTTTCTTT.